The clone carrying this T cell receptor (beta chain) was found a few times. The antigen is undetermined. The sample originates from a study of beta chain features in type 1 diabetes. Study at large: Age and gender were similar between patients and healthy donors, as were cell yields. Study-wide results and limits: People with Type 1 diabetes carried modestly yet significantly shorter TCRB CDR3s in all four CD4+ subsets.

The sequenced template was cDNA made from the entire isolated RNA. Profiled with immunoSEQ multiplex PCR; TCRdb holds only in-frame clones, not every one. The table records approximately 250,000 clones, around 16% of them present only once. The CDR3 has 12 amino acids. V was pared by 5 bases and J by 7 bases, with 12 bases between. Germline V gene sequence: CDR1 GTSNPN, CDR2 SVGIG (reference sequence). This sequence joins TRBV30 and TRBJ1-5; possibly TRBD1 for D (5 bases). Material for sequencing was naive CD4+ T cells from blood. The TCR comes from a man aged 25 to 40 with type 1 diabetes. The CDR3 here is CAWSGNGQPQHF. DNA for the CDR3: TGTGCCTGGTCAGGGAACGGGCAGCCCCAGCATTTT.